This T cell receptor beta chain is from a study of cytomegalovirus exposure and HLA in healthy donors. This clone was picked up a small number of times. No antigen is known for it. Trimming took off 4 bases at V and 0 bases at J, with 14 bases between the two ends. In germline, CDR1 is LGHNA, CDR2 YSLEER. CDR3 size: 16 residues. Study-wide findings and caveats: The authors assumed roughly uniform sequencing depth across donors for presence/absence analyses. Some V segments (TRBV6-2 and TRBV6-3 among them) were excluded as indistinguishable.

Both 60 Vbeta primers and 13 Jbeta primers went into the PCR. In the authors' methods: The count from a later analysis was 79 million or so unique TCR beta chains, 9.5 million to 13 million of them shared. Clones were read by immunoSEQ multiplex PCR, and TCRdb kept only the in-frame ones, dropping some. V, J and clone size derive from that table, while D and trimming were established from the DNA sequence. This table has approximately 160,000 clones, about three quarters appearing once. Material: PBMCs. The J gene is TRBJ2-3, the V gene TRBV4-3; D perhaps matches TRBD2 (6 bases). This receptor was obtained from a woman aged 40-49 years in good health and CMV-seropositive. CDR3 DNA: TGCGCCAGCAGCCTCGGAGGGAGTCGAAGCACAGATACGCAGTATTTT. It codes for CASSLGGSRSTDTQYF.